This is a list of T cell receptor beta chains from one sample in a study of blood T cell repertoires in COVID-19. Measured with immunoSEQ multiplex PCR; TCRdb has only the in-frame clones, and not every one. The sample yields some 350,000 clones, 75% to 90% seen once. What was sequenced was PBMCs or T cells enriched from blood (not recorded which). The receptors were sampled from a young man who had recovered from COVID-19. CDR3s include the opening cysteine and the closing phenylalanine or tryptophan. Each record gives: J gene, D gene, V gene, clone size, CDR3 DNA, CDR3 protein. D genes are given only for firm matches. Clone size is shown for a subset of rows, as once, few, many or a class of expanded clone.

>TRBJ1-5|.|TRBV19|.
TGTGCCAGCGACAGGTCCCCAAATCAGCCCCAGCATTTT
CASDRSPNQPQHF
>TRBJ1-6|.|TRBV28|.
TGTGCCAGCAGTTCCCCGGCCACAGGGTACCAACCCCTCCACTTT
CASSSPATGYQPLHF
>TRBJ1-2|.|TRBV21-1|few
TGTGCCAGCAGCAAAGAAGGGACAGGGAATCCCTCGGGTGGCTACACCTTC
CASSKEGTGNPSGGYTF
>TRBJ1-6|TRBD1|TRBV5-6|few
TGTGCCAGCAGCTTGGAGGGCAGGGGGAGAGGTTATTCACCCCTCCACTTT
CASSLEGRGRGYSPLHF
>TRBJ1-4|.|TRBV4-2|few
TGTGCCAGCAGCGTACGGGACACTGCTAATGAAAAACTGTTTTTT
CASSVRDTANEKLFF
>TRBJ2-5|TRBD1|TRBV27|.
TGTGCCAGCAGAAAACACGGACAGGCAGGAGAGACCCAGTACTTC
CASRKHGQAGETQYF
>TRBJ1-6|TRBD1|TRBV24-1|.
TGTGCCACCAGTGACCGGAGTGGACAGGGAGATTCACCCCTCCACTTT
CATSDRSGQGDSPLHF
>TRBJ1-2|.|TRBV7-3|few
TGTGCCAGCAGCCCGATTAGCCAGGGTTCTGGCTACACCTTC
CASSPISQGSGYTF
>TRBJ1-1|.|TRBV28|once
TGTGCCAGCAGTCTGGGGGGGAGTTGGACTGAAGCTTTCTTT
CASSLGGSWTEAFF
>TRBJ2-5|TRBD2|TRBV7-3|few
TGTGCCAGCAGCGAAGCGGTAGCGGGGGGAGTAGAGACCCAGTACTTC
CASSEAVAGGVETQYF
>TRBJ1-3|.|TRBV19|.
TGTGCCAGTAGTATAGCTGACAGCTCTGGAAACACCATATATTTT
CASSIADSSGNTIYF
>TRBJ2-2|TRBD2|TRBV6-5|.
TGTGCCAGCAGAAGGTTGCGGGGGGGTAGGGGGGAGCTGTTTTTT
CASRRLRGGRGELFF
>TRBJ2-1|TRBD1|TRBV12-5|.
TGTGCTAGTATGGGACAGGGGTACAATGAGCAGTTCTTC
CASMGQGYNEQFF
>TRBJ2-7|TRBD1|TRBV28|.
TGTGCCAGCAGTCCCGGGACAGGGGCTTCCTACGAGCAGTACTTC
CASSPGTGASYEQYF
>TRBJ1-1|.|TRBV18|.
TGTGCCAGCCGTCTTACGAGTCCGAACACTGAAGCTTTCTTT
CASRLTSPNTEAFF
>TRBJ2-5|TRBD1|TRBV18|.
TGTGCCAGCTCACCACCGTACACAGGGGAAGAGACCCAGTACTTC
CASSPPYTGEETQYF
>TRBJ1-1|TRBD1|TRBV6-1|.
TGTGCCAGCAGTGGGGGACAGGGTTTGCCGATGAACACTGAAGCTTTCTTT
CASSGGQGLPMNTEAFF
>TRBJ2-7|.|TRBV7-8|.
TGTGCCAGCAGCCCGCCGAGACAGGCCTACGAGCAGTACTTC
CASSPPRQAYEQYF
>TRBJ2-1|TRBD1|TRBV29-1|.
TGCAGCGTTGAATGGACAGGCGGGTACAATGAGCAGTTCTTC
CSVEWTGGYNEQFF
>TRBJ2-3|.|TRBV19|.
TGTGCCAGTAGACGGGGAGGCACAGATACGCAGTATTTT
CASRRGGTDTQYF
>TRBJ1-2|.|TRBV9|.
TGTGCCAGCAGCGATCACTCAGGGAAAAACTATGGCTACACCTTC
CASSDHSGKNYGYTF
>TRBJ2-7|TRBD2|TRBV6-6|few
TGTGCCAGTCGGACTAGCGGGGGGGCTCGCGTTTACGAGCAGTACTTC
CASRTSGGARVYEQYF
>TRBJ2-7|TRBD1|TRBV7-8|.
TGTGCCAGCAGCTTAGGGGGACGGACAGGGTTCTTTCAGCAGTACTTC
CASSLGGRTGFFQQYF
>TRBJ1-2|TRBD1|TRBV18|few
TGTGCCAGCTCCGCGACCGAGACAGGGCGGTATGGCTACACCTTC
CASSATETGRYGYTF
>TRBJ1-6|TRBD1|TRBV27|.
TGTGCCAGCAGTTTGGTCAGGGGGAATTCACCCCTCCACTTT
CASSLVRGNSPLHF
>TRBJ2-2|TRBD1|TRBV10-3|.
TGTGCCATCAGAACCTCGACAGGGGCCGGGGAGCTGTTTTTT
CAIRTSTGAGELFF
>TRBJ2-5|TRBD2|TRBV5-1|few
TGCGCCAGCAGCCTGACTAGCGGGGGAGAGACCCAGTACTTC
CASSLTSGGETQYF
>TRBJ1-2|.|TRBV2|.
TGTGCCAGCAGTGAAATTCTCTCTGGCTACACCTTC
CASSEILSGYTF
>TRBJ2-7|.|TRBV30|.
TGTGCCTGGAGTAGAGGAGGTACCTACGAGCAGTACTTC
CAWSRGGTYEQYF
>TRBJ1-2|.|TRBV12-3/TRBV12-4|once
TGTGCCAGCAGCGGGAGGCACTATGGCTACACCTTC
CASSGRHYGYTF
>TRBJ1-5|.|TRBV5-4|.
TGTGCCAGCAGCGATTCCCGGGGTGGAGGCAATCAGCCCCAGCATTTT
CASSDSRGGGNQPQHF
>TRBJ1-1|.|TRBV30|.
TGTGCCTGGAGTGTAAGTGCGGGATACAAAGCTTTCTTT
CAWSVSAGYKAFF
>TRBJ1-1|.|TRBV19|.
TGTGCCAGTAGTTTTGGAAGGGGGGGGAACACTGAAGCTTTCTTT
CASSFGRGGNTEAFF
>TRBJ2-3|.|TRBV2|.
TGTGCCAGCAGTGACGGCGGGAATACAGATACGCAGTATTTT
CASSDGGNTDTQYF
>TRBJ2-3|TRBD1|TRBV29-1|.
TGCAGCGTTGAAGGATCCGGGACAGGGGGCCTCGATACGCAGTATTTT
CSVEGSGTGGLDTQYF
>TRBJ1-1|.|TRBV28|.
TGTGCCAGCAGTTTACCCGAGGGGGCTGAAGCTTTCTTT
CASSLPEGAEAFF
>TRBJ1-5|TRBD1|TRBV7-9|.
TGTGCCAGCAGCCTGGGACAGTCGAGCAATCAGCCCCAGCATTTT
CASSLGQSSNQPQHF
>TRBJ2-3|TRBD2|TRBV28|.
TGTGCCAGCAGCGTGGGACTAGGAGGGGATACGCAGTATTTT
CASSVGLGGDTQYF
>TRBJ2-3|TRBD2|TRBV27|.
TGTGCCACCTCGTACGGGGGGGGAACAGATACGCAGTATTTT
CATSYGGGTDTQYF
>TRBJ2-1|TRBD2|TRBV5-4|.
TGTGCCAGCAGCTTGGGTAGCGGGGGGCAGTACAATGAGCAGTTCTTC
CASSLGSGGQYNEQFF
>TRBJ2-5|TRBD2|TRBV5-1|.
TGCGCCAGCAGCTTGGGGTTACCGCGGGGGACTTCAATAGAGACCCAGTACTTC
CASSLGLPRGTSIETQYF
>TRBJ2-1|.|TRBV19|.
TGTGCCAGTAGTATTGGGTCCGGGGTGGACAATGAGCAGTTCTTC
CASSIGSGVDNEQFF
>TRBJ1-6|TRBD1|TRBV13|.
TGTGCCAGCAGGTACTCCGGGACAGGGAATTCCTCACCCCTCCACTTT
CASRYSGTGNSSPLHF
>TRBJ2-2|.|TRBV9|.
TGTGCCAGCAGCGATCATGCGAACACCGGGGAGCTGTTTTTT
CASSDHANTGELFF
>TRBJ2-1|TRBD2|TRBV2|.
TGTGCCAGCAGTGAAAGACTAGCGGGGGGAGGTGAGCAGTTCTTC
CASSERLAGGGEQFF
>TRBJ1-1|TRBD1|TRBV19|few
TGTGCCAGTAGGGAGGGGGCGAACACTGAAGCTTTCTTT
CASREGANTEAFF
>TRBJ2-7|TRBD2|TRBV27|few
TGTGCCAGCACTACCCCAGGGGGGACTAGCGGGACCTACGAGCAGTACTTC
CASTTPGGTSGTYEQYF
>TRBJ1-4|.|TRBV6-5|.
TGTGCCAGCAGTTACCAGGGACAAACTAATGAAAAACTGTTTTTT
CASSYQGQTNEKLFF
>TRBJ2-7|TRBD1|TRBV28|.
TGTGCCAGCAGCTTAGACGCAGGGGGCGGCGAGCAGTACTTC
CASSLDAGGGEQYF
>TRBJ1-2|.|TRBV19|few
TGTGCCAGTAGCCCCCAGGGGAAGGGCTACACCTTC
CASSPQGKGYTF
>TRBJ2-1|TRBD2|TRBV13|.
TGTGCCAGCAGCTTAACGGGGGGGGCCAGCAGTGAGCAGTTCTTC
CASSLTGGASSEQFF
>TRBJ2-7|TRBD1|TRBV29-1|.
TGCAGCGTGATGGGACAGTCCTACGAGCAGTACTTC
CSVMGQSYEQYF
>TRBJ1-5|TRBD1|TRBV5-6|.
TGTGCCAGCAGCCCCGACAGGGCCAAGCCCCAGCATTTT
CASSPDRAKPQHF
>TRBJ1-2|.|TRBV29-1|.
TGCAGCGTTTCCCCACTCTTAGGACAGATAGATGGCTACACCTTC
CSVSPLLGQIDGYTF
>TRBJ2-1|.|TRBV19|.
TGTGCCAGTAGTATAAGGGGGGACAGACCCAATGAGCAGTTCTTC
CASSIRGDRPNEQFF